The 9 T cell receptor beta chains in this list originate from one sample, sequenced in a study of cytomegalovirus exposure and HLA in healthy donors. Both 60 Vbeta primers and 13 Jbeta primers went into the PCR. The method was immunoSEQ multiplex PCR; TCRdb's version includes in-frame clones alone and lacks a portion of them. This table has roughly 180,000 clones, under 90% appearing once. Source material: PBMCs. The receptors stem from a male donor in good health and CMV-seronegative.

CDR3 sequence: CASSLSGGAGTDTQYF. CDR3 DNA: TGTGCCAGCAGCTTGAGCGGGGGGGCCGGGACAGATACGCAGTATTTT. V is TRBV9 and J is TRBJ2-3; 10 positions match TRBD2. The V and J ends lost 4 bases and 3 bases, in that order; junction bases with no gene match: 8. The CDR3 is 16 amino acids. CDR1 is SGDLS and CDR2 is YYNGEE in the germline V gene.

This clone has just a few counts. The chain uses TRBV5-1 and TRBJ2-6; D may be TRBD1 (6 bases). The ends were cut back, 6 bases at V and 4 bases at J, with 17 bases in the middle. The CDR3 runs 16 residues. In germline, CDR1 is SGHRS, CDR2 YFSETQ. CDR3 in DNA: TGCGCCAGCAACAGGGATAGGATGTCAGGGGCCAACGTCCTGACTTTC. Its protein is CASNRDRMSGANVLTF.

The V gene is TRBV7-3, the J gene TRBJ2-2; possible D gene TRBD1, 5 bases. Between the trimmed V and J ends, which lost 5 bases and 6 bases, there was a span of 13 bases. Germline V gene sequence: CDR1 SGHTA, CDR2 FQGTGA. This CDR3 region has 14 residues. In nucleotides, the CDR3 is TGTGCCAGCAGCCGCCAGGGCCCCGCCGGGGAGCTGTTTTTT. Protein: CASSRQGPAGELFF.

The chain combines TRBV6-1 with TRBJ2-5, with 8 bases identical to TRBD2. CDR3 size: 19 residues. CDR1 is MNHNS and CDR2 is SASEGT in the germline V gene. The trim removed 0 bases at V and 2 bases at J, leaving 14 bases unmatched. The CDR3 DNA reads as TGTGCCAGCAGTGAAGCGGGACTAGTTGGACCAGGTTTTCAAGAGACCCAGTACTTC. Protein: CASSEAGLVGPGFQETQYF.

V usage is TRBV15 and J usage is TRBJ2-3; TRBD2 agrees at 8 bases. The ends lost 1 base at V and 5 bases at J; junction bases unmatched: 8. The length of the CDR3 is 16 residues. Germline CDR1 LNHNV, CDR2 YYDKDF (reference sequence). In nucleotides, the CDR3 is TGTGCCACCAGCAGAGGCGGGGGGAAGGAGAGAGATACGCAGTATTTT. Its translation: CATSRGGGKERDTQYF.

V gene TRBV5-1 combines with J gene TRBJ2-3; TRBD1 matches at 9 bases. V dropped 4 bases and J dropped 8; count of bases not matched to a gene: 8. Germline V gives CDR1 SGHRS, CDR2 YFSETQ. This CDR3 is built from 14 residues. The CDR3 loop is CASSLDRGKGTQYF. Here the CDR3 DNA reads TGCGCCAGCAGCCTCGACAGGGGGAAGGGTACGCAGTATTTT.

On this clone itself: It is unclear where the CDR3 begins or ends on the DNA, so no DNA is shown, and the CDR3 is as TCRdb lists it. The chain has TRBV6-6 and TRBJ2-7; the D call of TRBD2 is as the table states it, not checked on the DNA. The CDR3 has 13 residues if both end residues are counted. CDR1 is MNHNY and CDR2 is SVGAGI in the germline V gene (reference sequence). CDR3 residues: CASSTSGLGEQYF.

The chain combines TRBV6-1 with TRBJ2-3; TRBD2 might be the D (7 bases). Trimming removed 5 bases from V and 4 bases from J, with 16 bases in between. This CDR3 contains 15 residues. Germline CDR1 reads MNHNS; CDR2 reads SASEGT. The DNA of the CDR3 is TGTGCCAGCAGTACAGGGAGGGGGGTATCAGATACGCAGTATTTT. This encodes CASSTGRGVSDTQYF.

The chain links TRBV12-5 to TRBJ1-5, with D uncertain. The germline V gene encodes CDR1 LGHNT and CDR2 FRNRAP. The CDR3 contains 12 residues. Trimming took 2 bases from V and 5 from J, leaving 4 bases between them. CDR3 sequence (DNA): TGTGCTAGTGGTTTGTCGGATCAGCCCCAGCATTTT. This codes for CASGLSDQPQHF. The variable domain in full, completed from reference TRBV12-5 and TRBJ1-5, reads DARVTQTPRHKVTEMGQEVTMRCQPILGHNTVFWYRQTMMQGLELLAYFRNRAPLDDSGMPKDRFSAEMPDATLATLKIQPSEPRDSAVYFCASGLSDQPQHFGDGTRLSIL.